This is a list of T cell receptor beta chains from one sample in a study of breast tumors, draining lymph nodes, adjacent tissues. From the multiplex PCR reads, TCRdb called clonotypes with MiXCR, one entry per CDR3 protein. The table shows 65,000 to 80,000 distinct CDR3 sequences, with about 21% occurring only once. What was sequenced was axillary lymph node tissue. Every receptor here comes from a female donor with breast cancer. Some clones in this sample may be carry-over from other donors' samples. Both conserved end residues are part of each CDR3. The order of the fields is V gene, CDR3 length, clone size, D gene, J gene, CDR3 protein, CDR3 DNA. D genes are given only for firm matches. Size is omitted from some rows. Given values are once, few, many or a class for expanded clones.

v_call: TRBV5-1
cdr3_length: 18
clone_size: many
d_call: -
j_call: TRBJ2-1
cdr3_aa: CASSLAFGDRGSYNEQFF
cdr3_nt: TGCGCCAGCAGCTTGGCCTTTGGTGACAGAGGCTCCTACAATGAGCAGTTCTTC

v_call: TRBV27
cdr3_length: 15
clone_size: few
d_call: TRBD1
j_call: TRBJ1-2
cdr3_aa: CASSFGDRAGHGYTF
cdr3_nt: TGTGCCAGCAGTTTCGGGGACAGGGCCGGCCATGGCTACACCTTC

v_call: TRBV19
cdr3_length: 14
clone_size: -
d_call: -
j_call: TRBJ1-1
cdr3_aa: CASSYRELNTEAFF
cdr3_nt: TGTGCCAGTAGTTACAGGGAACTGAACACTGAAGCTTTCTTT

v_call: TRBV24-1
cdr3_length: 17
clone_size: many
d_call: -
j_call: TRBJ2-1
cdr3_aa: CATSDLGGAEPGNEQFF
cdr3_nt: TGTGCCACCAGTGACCTCGGGGGAGCGGAACCTGGGAATGAGCAGTTCTTC

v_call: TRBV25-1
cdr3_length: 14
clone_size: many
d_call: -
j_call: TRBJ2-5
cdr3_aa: CASSDPGGGETQYF
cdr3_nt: TGTGCCAGCAGTGATCCCGGGGGCGGAGAGACCCAGTACTTC

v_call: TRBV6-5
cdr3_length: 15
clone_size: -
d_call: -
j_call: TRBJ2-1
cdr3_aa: CASRIRQASYNEQSF
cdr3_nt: TGTGCCAGCAGAATTCGACAGGCCTCCTACAATGAGCAGTCCTTC

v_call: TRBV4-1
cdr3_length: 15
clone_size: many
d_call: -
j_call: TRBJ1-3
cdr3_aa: CASSQDTGSGNTIYF
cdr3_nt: TGCGCCAGCAGCCAAGATACAGGATCTGGAAACACCATATATTTT

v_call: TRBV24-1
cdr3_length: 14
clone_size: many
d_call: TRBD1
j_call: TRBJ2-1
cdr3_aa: CATGGTGHYNEQFF
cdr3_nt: TGTGCCACAGGGGGGACAGGGCACTACAATGAGCAGTTCTTC

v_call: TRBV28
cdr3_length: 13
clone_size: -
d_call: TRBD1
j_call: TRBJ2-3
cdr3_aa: CATDRGVTDTQYF
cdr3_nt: TGTGCCACAGACAGGGGGGTCACAGATACGCAGTATTTT

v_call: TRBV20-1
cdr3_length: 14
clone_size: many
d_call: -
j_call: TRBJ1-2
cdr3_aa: CSALWGAVDYGYTF
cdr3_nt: TGCAGTGCTTTGTGGGGGGCAGTCGACTATGGCTACACCTTC

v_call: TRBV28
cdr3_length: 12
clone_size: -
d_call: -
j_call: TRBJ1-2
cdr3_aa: CASSWGAGGYTF
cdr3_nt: TGTGCCAGCAGTTGGGGGGCGGGTGGCTACACCTTC

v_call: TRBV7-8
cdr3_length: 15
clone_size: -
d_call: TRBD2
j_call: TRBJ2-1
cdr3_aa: CASSLVASGRVGQFF
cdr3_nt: TGTGCCAGCAGCTTAGTGGCTAGCGGGAGAGTAGGTCAGTTCTTC

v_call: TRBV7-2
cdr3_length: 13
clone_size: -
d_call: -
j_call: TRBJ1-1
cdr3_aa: CASSLAVKDDAFF
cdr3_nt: TGTGCCAGCAGCTTAGCGGTCAAGGACGACGCTTTCTTT

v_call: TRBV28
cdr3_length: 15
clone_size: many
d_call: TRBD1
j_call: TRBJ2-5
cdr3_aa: CASRSGGQGRGTQYF
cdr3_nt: TGTGCCAGCCGCTCCGGGGGACAGGGGAGAGGGACCCAGTACTTC

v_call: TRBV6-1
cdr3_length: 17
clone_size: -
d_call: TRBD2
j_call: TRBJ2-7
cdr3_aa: CASSHTPPGTSTYEQYF
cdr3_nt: TGTGCCAGCAGCCACACTCCTCCTGGGACTAGCACCTACGAGCAGTACTTC

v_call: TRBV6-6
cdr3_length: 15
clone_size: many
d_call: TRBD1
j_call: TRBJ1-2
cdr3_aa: CASSSPGQGADGYTF
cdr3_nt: TGTGCCAGCAGTTCCCCGGGACAGGGGGCGGATGGCTACACCTTC

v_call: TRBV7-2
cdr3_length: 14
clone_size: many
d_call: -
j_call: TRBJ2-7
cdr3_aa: CASKSGGNSYEQYF
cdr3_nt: TGTGCCAGCAAATCAGGGGGGAATTCCTACGAGCAGTACTTC

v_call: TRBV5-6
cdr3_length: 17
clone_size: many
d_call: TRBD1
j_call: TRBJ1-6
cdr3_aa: CASSLFRTGGYNSPLHF
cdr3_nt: TGTGCCAGCAGCTTGTTCCGGACAGGGGGATATAATTCACCCCTCCACTTT

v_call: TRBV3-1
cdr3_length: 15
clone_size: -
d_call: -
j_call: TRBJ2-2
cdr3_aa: CASSQWDLNTGELFF
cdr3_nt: TGTGCCAGCAGCCAATGGGACTTGAACACCGGGGAGCTGTTTTTT

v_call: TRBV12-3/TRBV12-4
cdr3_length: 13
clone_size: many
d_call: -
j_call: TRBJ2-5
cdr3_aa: CASSLGYRETQYF
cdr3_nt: TGTGCCAGCAGTTTGGGCTATAGAGAGACCCAGTACTTC

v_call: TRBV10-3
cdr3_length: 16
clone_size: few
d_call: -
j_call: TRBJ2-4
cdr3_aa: CAISDPVGEAKNIQYF
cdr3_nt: TGTGCCATCAGTGACCCCGTAGGGGAAGCCAAAAACATTCAGTACTTC

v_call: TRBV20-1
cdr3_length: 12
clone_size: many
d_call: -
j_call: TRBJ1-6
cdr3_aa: CSATDPNSPLHF
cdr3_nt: TGCAGTGCTACGGACCCTAATTCACCCCTCCACTTT

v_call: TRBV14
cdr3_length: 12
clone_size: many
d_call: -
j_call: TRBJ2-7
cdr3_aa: CASKGNSYEQYF
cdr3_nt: TGTGCCAGCAAGGGGAACTCCTACGAGCAGTACTTC